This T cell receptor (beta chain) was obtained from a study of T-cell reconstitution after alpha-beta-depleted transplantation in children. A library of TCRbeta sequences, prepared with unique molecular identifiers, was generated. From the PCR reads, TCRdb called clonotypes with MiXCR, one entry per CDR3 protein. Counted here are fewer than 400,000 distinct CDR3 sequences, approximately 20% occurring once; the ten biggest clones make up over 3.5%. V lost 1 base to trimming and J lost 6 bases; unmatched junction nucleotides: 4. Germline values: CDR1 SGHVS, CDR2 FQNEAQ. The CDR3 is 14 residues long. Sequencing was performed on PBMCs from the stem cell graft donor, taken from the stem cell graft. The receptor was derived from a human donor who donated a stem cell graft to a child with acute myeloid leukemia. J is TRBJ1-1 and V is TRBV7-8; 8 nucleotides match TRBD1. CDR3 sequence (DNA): TGTGCCAGCAGCTTAGGACAGGGGTTATCTGAAGCTTTCTTT. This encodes CASSLGQGLSEAFF.